A selection of T cell receptor beta chains follows, all from one sample in a study of OX40 agonist ivuxolimab in advanced cancers. Clones were read by immunoSEQ multiplex PCR, and TCRdb kept only the in-frame ones, dropping some. The table shows tens of thousands of clones, with about 89% occurring only once. The specimen was CD4+ or CD8+ T cells sorted from blood, collected in a trial of the OX40 agonist ivuxolimab. The receptors come from an adult with an advanced solid tumor such as melanoma, head and neck, liver or kidney cancer. The CDR3 runs from the conserved cysteine through the conserved F or W. A D gene is named only where the DNA matches it firmly. Clone size is stated in some rows and not others, as once, few, many or a class when expanded.

d_call	j_call	v_call	clone_size	cdr3_aa	cdr3_nt
NA	TRBJ1-1	TRBV7-6	NA	CASSFFPGEAFF	TGTGCCAGCAGCTTTTTCCCGGGGGAAGCTTTCTTT
NA	TRBJ2-7	TRBV29-1	NA	CSVFGQGDRPYEQYF	TGCAGCGTTTTCGGCCAAGGAGACAGGCCCTACGAGCAGTACTTC
TRBD1	TRBJ2-7	TRBV27	NA	CASSWTGSLYEQYF	TGTGCCAGCAGCTGGACAGGGAGCCTCTACGAGCAGTACTTC
NA	TRBJ1-1	TRBV7-2	once	CASSLERVGNTEAFF	TGTGCCAGCAGCTTAGAACGGGTGGGGAACACTGAAGCTTTCTTT
TRBD1	TRBJ1-1	TRBV18	NA	CASSRQGADRTEAFF	TGTGCCAGCTCCCGACAGGGGGCGGACAGGACTGAAGCTTTCTTT
TRBD1	TRBJ1-3	TRBV2	NA	CASSLDRGGGNTIYF	TGTGCCAGCAGTCTCGACAGGGGTGGTGGAAACACCATATATTTT
NA	TRBJ1-1	TRBV19	NA	CASSIGLGDRLARAFF	TGTGCCAGTAGTATAGGTCTTGGAGACAGATTGGCCCGGGCTTTCTTT
NA	TRBJ2-7	TRBV27	NA	CASSSNRDETYEQYF	TGTGCCAGCAGTTCCAACAGGGATGAAACCTACGAGCAGTACTTC
NA	TRBJ1-2	TRBV27	NA	CASSSTNADYGYTF	TGTGCCAGCAGCTCGACAAATGCTGACTATGGCTACACCTTC
TRBD1	TRBJ1-4	TRBV4-1	once	CASFGPGQGPEKLFF	TGCGCCAGCTTTGGTCCGGGACAGGGGCCGGAAAAACTGTTTTTT
NA	TRBJ1-5	TRBV2	NA	CASSEALAGDQPQHF	TGTGCCAGCAGTGAAGCGCTGGCAGGGGATCAGCCCCAGCATTTT
TRBD1	TRBJ1-5	TRBV27	NA	CASSLDDRDYNQPQHF	TGTGCCAGCAGTCTCGACGACAGGGACTACAATCAGCCCCAGCATTTT
TRBD2	TRBJ2-3	TRBV7-6	few	CASTLLSGGPDTQYF	TGTGCCAGCACCCTTCTGAGCGGGGGCCCAGATACGCAGTATTTT
NA	TRBJ1-5	TRBV30	NA	CAWSITGFGNQPQHF	TGTGCCTGGAGTATAACTGGGTTCGGCAATCAGCCCCAGCATTTT
NA	TRBJ1-1	TRBV5-8	NA	CASSFYSLALNTEAFF	TGTGCCAGCAGCTTTTACTCTCTCGCCCTGAACACTGAAGCTTTCTTT
NA	TRBJ2-1	TRBV9	NA	CASSVVHNEQFF	TGTGCCAGCAGCGTAGTACACAATGAGCAGTTCTTC
NA	TRBJ2-1	TRBV7-9	NA	CASSLVSYNEQFF	TGTGCCAGCAGCTTAGTCTCCTACAATGAGCAGTTCTTC
NA	TRBJ1-2	TRBV11-2	NA	CASSLGAGLLHGYTF	TGTGCCAGCAGCTTGGGGGCAGGACTCCTCCATGGCTACACCTTC
NA	TRBJ1-2	TRBV6-5	NA	CASSPDSPYGYTF	TGTGCCAGCAGTCCGGACAGCCCCTATGGCTACACCTTC
NA	TRBJ2-2	TRBV5-4	NA	CASSLVESLAVGELFF	TGTGCCAGCAGCTTGGTAGAATCACTAGCTGTCGGGGAGCTGTTTTTT
NA	TRBJ2-7	TRBV4-1	NA	CASSQVPETIGSYEQYF	TGCGCCAGCAGCCAAGTACCAGAGACAATTGGCTCCTACGAGCAGTACTTC
NA	TRBJ1-1	TRBV9	NA	CASSGPRDTEAFF	TGTGCCAGCAGCGGACCTCGGGACACTGAAGCTTTCTTT
NA	TRBJ2-7	TRBV11-3	NA	CASSLSAEPSYEQYF	TGTGCCAGCAGCTTATCGGCGGAGCCGTCCTACGAGCAGTACTTC
TRBD1	TRBJ1-6	TRBV30	few	CAWSLTGGDWTPLHF	TGTGCCTGGAGTTTGACAGGGGGCGACTGGACACCCCTCCACTTT
TRBD2	TRBJ2-3	TRBV4-1	once	CASSQERRGGRDTQYF	TGCGCCAGCAGCCAAGAAAGGCGGGGGGGCCGAGATACGCAGTATTTT
TRBD1	TRBJ1-1	TRBV27	once	CASSLTGVRITEAFF	TGTGCCAGCAGTTTAACAGGGGTAAGGATAACTGAAGCTTTCTTT
NA	TRBJ2-6	TRBV9	few	CASSDPGLVTGANVLTF	TGTGCCAGCAGCGACCCAGGGTTAGTTACTGGGGCCAACGTCCTGACTTTC
NA	TRBJ2-1	TRBV11-2	once	CASTIHGGTAGNEQFF	TGTGCCAGCACCATTCATGGGGGAACGGCGGGCAATGAGCAGTTCTTC
TRBD1	TRBJ1-1	TRBV6-1	NA	CASSLGQVGNTEAFF	TGTGCCAGCAGTCTTGGACAGGTTGGGAACACTGAAGCTTTCTTT
TRBD2	TRBJ2-5	TRBV7-9	NA	CASSPASGGVYQETQYF	TGTGCCAGCAGCCCAGCTAGCGGGGGGGTGTACCAAGAGACCCAGTACTTC
NA	TRBJ1-1	TRBV10-1	NA	CASRVGVITEAFF	TGCGCCAGCAGGGTCGGGGTTATCACTGAAGCTTTCTTT
NA	TRBJ2-6	TRBV19	NA	CASSIDRRSGANVLTF	TGTGCCAGTAGTATAGATCGTAGGTCTGGGGCCAACGTCCTGACTTTC
NA	TRBJ1-4	TRBV4-1	NA	CASSPEGGEKLFF	TGCGCCAGCAGCCCTGAAGGAGGGGAAAAACTGTTTTTT
TRBD1	TRBJ1-5	TRBV5-8	once	CASSSGQASNQPQHF	TGTGCCAGCAGCTCGGGACAGGCTAGCAATCAGCCCCAGCATTTT
NA	TRBJ1-5	TRBV7-2	NA	CASSERAVYSNQPQHF	TGTGCCAGCAGCGAGAGGGCCGTCTATAGCAATCAGCCCCAGCATTTT
NA	TRBJ1-1	TRBV19	once	CASSIPTEAFF	TGTGCCAGTAGTATACCCACTGAAGCTTTCTTT
TRBD1	TRBJ2-5	TRBV5-5	NA	CASSLPGQYQETQYF	TGTGCCAGCAGCTTGCCGGGACAGTACCAAGAGACCCAGTACTTC
NA	TRBJ2-3	TRBV5-4	NA	CASSLGPAGGTQYF	TGTGCCAGCAGCTTGGGGCCCGCTGGGGGTACGCAGTATTTT
TRBD1	TRBJ1-4	TRBV2	NA	CASTRRDRENEKLFF	TGTGCCAGCACCAGGAGGGACAGGGAAAATGAAAAACTGTTTTTT
NA	TRBJ1-4	TRBV5-4	once	CASSQVAGESEKLFF	TGTGCCAGCAGCCAAGTGGCAGGGGAAAGTGAAAAACTGTTTTTT
NA	TRBJ1-1	TRBV29-1	NA	CSVGDLPNTEAFF	TGCAGCGTTGGGGACTTACCGAACACTGAAGCTTTCTTT
NA	TRBJ2-1	TRBV13	once	CASSRGPPTSNEQFF	TGTGCCAGCAGCCGCGGGCCCCCGACTTCCAATGAGCAGTTCTTC
NA	TRBJ2-6	TRBV6-6	NA	CASGDGSGANVLTF	TGTGCCAGCGGGGACGGGTCTGGGGCCAACGTCCTGACTTTC
TRBD2	TRBJ2-4	TRBV13	NA	CASSLFGGSEKNIQYF	TGTGCCAGCAGCCTATTCGGGGGGAGCGAGAAAAACATTCAGTACTTC
NA	TRBJ1-2	TRBV9	NA	CASSVGATNYGYTF	TGTGCCAGCAGCGTAGGGGCCACTAACTATGGCTACACCTTC
TRBD1	TRBJ1-2	TRBV15	once	CATSRDSTGDYGYTF	TGTGCCACCAGCAGAGACTCTACAGGGGACTATGGCTACACCTTC
NA	TRBJ1-4	TRBV6-5	NA	CASSLRVNHEKLFF	TGTGCCAGCAGTTTGAGGGTGAATCATGAAAAACTGTTTTTT
NA	TRBJ1-5	TRBV5-4	once	CASSLLPGDQPQHF	TGTGCCAGCAGCTTGCTTCCGGGGGATCAGCCCCAGCATTTT
NA	TRBJ1-5	TRBV7-2	few	CASSLAVMGLQHF	TGTGCCAGCAGCTTAGCGGTAATGGGACTCCAGCATTTT
TRBD1	TRBJ2-7	TRBV5-6	once	CASSDLGQGATEQYF	TGTGCCAGCAGCGATCTCGGACAGGGGGCGACTGAGCAGTACTTC